Many counts were recorded for the clone carrying this T cell receptor (beta chain). The data were taken from a study of T cells in Graves' hyperthyroidism and ophthalmopathy. Authors of the study amplified TCR beta CDR3 regions from RNA transcripts. Initially, a first-round RT-PCR of the TCR CDR3 employed the HTBI primer set. MiXCR was run by TCRdb on the multiplex PCR reads, yielding one entry per CDR3 protein. The data contain a few hundred thousand distinct CDR3 sequences, roughly 15% of them singletons. The TCR was taken from a woman younger than 30 with Graves' hyperthyroidism. Sequencing was carried out using blood.

The CDR3 sequence is CASRVGGMNQPQHF. CDR3 coding DNA: TGTGCCAGTAGGGTGGGGGGGATGAATCAGCCCCAGCATTTT. The chain is built from TRBV28 and TRBJ1-5; TRBD1 might be the D (5 bases). Germline-derived CDR1 and CDR2 are MDHEN and SYDVKM. This CDR3 has 14 amino acids. Trimming took 9 bases from V and 4 from J, leaving 16 bases between them. The full variable domain, in which reference TRBV28 and TRBJ1-5 provide the parts outside the CDR3, is DVKVTQSSRYLVKRTGEKVFLECVQDMDHENMFWYRQDPGLGLRLIYFSYDVKMKEKGDIPEGYSVSREKKERFSLILESASTNQTSMYLCASRVGGMNQPQHFGDGTRLSIL.